These 32 T cell receptor beta chains share one sample of origin, sequenced in a study of T cells after yellow fever vaccination (dated by TCRdb to the late 2010s). Receptors were amplified or captured by 5' RACE. Data came from an Illumina NovaSeq 6000. The raw public reads went through TCRdb reprocessing: fastp at Q25, MiXCR clone calling, in-frame beta chains kept. Entries are consolidated by CDR3 protein sequence, retaining the most common genes and DNA. The sample data list 400,000 or so distinct CDR3 sequences, and 18% of these were observed just once. Roughly 19% of the sample comes from the top ten. This sample's treatment or condition label indicates: live attenuated yellow fever vaccine strain. The sample consisted of PBMCs, taken before the yellow fever booster vaccination. These receptors were obtained from a young man who received the YFV17D yellow fever vaccine.

The chain uses TRBV28 and TRBJ2-2; possibly TRBD1 or TRBD2 for D (5 bases each). Trimming took 4 bases from V and 3 from J, leaving 15 bases between them. The CDR3 has 16 amino acids. CDR1 is MDHEN, CDR2 SYDVKM, per germline. The CDR3 sequence is CASSSPPRGDTGELFF. The CDR3 DNA sequence: TGTGCCAGCAGTTCCCCCCCCCGGGGCGACACCGGGGAGCTGTTTTTT.

In its sample, this clonotype was seen a few times. This chain uses TRBV18 with TRBJ2-3; 10 nucleotides match TRBD2. J gave up 1 base and V 2 bases, and 9 bases lay outside the gene matches. CDR3 length: 18 amino acids. Germline V gene data show CDR1 as KGHSH and CDR2 as LQKENI. The CDR3 nucleotides are TGTGCCAGCTCACCAGTAAGCGGGGGGGCAGACGGCACAGATACGCAGTATTTT. Amino acid sequence: CASSPVSGGADGTDTQYF.

This chain connects TRBV25-1 to TRBJ2-3; the match to TRBD1 covers 8 bases. V lost 6 bases to trimming and J lost 2 bases; unmatched junction nucleotides: 7. This CDR3 has 15 residues. In germline, CDR1 is MGHDK, CDR2 SYGVNS. The CDR3 DNA reads TGTGCCAGCAGGCCCTCCAGGGGGCTCACAGATACGCAGTATTTT. It yields the protein CASRPSRGLTDTQYF. Using reference TRBV25-1 and TRBJ2-3 for the parts outside the CDR3, the full variable domain is EADIYQTPRYLVIGTGKKITLECSQTMGHDKMYWYQQDPGMELHLIHYSYGVNSTEKGDLSSESTVSRIRTEHFPLTLESARPSHTSQYLCASRPSRGLTDTQYFGPGTRLTVL.

A few counts support this clonotype. The chain uses TRBV7-2 and TRBJ2-2; 9 bases map to TRBD2. V shed 4 bases, J shed 4 bases, and the junction held 7 bases outside the gene matches. Germline V gives CDR1 SGHTA, CDR2 FQGNSA. The CDR3 has 16 amino acids. CDR3 in amino acids: CASSSIAGDRTGELFF. CDR3 coding DNA: TGTGCCAGCAGCTCGATAGCGGGGGATCGCACCGGGGAGCTGTTTTTT.

This clonotype was detected only a few times. The chain has TRBV6-6 and TRBJ2-2, with 8 bases aligning to TRBD2. Germline values: CDR1 MNHNY, CDR2 SVGAGI (reference sequence). The V gene end was trimmed by 8 bases and the J gene end by 5 bases; junction bases not matched to a gene: 7. The length of the CDR3 is 14 residues. The CDR3: CASRRGGLTGELFF. Here the CDR3 DNA reads TGTGCCAGCCGTCGCGGGGGGCTTACCGGGGAGCTGTTTTTT.

The chain is built from TRBV5-1 and TRBJ2-2, with 10 bases fitting TRBD1. The ends lost 4 bases at V and 1 base at J; junction bases unmatched: 7. This CDR3 is 17 amino acids long. CDR1 SGHRS and CDR2 YFSETQ come from the germline V gene. This chain's CDR3 is CASSAGDRGLNTGELFF. For the CDR3, the DNA is TGCGCCAGCAGCGCCGGGGACAGGGGACTGAACACCGGGGAGCTGTTTTTT.

The J gene is TRBJ1-2, the V gene TRBV20-1; 7 bases fit TRBD1. Germline V gene sequence: CDR1 DFQATT, CDR2 SNEGSKA (reference sequence). V lost 0 bases and J lost 0; bases outside the gene matches: 1. There are 14 residues in the CDR3. The CDR3 bases are TGCAGTGCTAGAGAAGACAGGGCTAACTATGGCTACACCTTC. Translating gives CSAREDRANYGYTF.

This clonotype came up a few times. This CDR3 is CASSLSGAAGELFF. The CDR3 DNA reads TGTGCCAGCAGCTTGAGCGGGGCGGCCGGGGAGCTGTTTTTT. The V call is TRBV5-4, the J call TRBJ2-2; 7 nucleotides align to TRBD2. Germline trimming cut 1 base from V and 6 bases from J; bases unmatched to any gene: 3. In germline, CDR1 is SGHNT, CDR2 YYREEE (reference sequence). CDR3 length: 14 residues.

The chain employs TRBV12-3 or TRBV12-4 and TRBJ1-2; D gene unclear. With 6 bases removed from V and 7 bases from J, the gap between germline ends came to 18 bases. This CDR3 is built from 14 residues. In nucleotides, the CDR3 is TGTGCCAGCAGCCCCCGAGCCCTGGGGTTTGGCTACACCTTC. Translation gives CASSPRALGFGYTF.

The gene calls are TRBV20-1 and TRBJ1-1; D remains ambiguous. From germline, CDR1 is DFQATT and CDR2 SNEGSKA (reference sequence). V lost 0 bases to trimming and J lost 0 bases, with 2 bases between them. The CDR3 sequence is 12 residues long. The CDR3 DNA reads TGCAGTGCTAGAGAGATGAACACTGAAGCTTTCTTT. Protein sequence: CSAREMNTEAFF.

The chain carries TRBV20-1 and TRBJ1-1, with no clear D. CDR1 and CDR2 (germline): DFQATT, SNEGSKA (reference sequence). V shed 3 bases and J shed 9 bases, with 20 bases lying between them. The CDR3 runs 14 residues. CDR3: CSASEFGSSLKAFF. The CDR3 bases are TGCAGTGCTAGTGAGTTCGGCTCATCACTGAAAGCTTTCTTT.

The gene calls are TRBV27 and TRBJ2-3, with TRBD2 as a possible D gene (6 bases). Deletions cut 2 bases from V and 6 bases from J, with 15 bases between. Germline CDR1 and CDR2: MNHEY and SMNVEV (reference sequence). The CDR3 contains 15 residues. DNA for the CDR3: TGTGCCAGCAGTTTAGCGGCGGGACGCCGGGATACGCAGTATTTT. Residues: CASSLAAGRRDTQYF.

This clonotype showed up just a few times. The J gene is TRBJ2-3, the V gene TRBV2; TRBD2 agrees at 10 bases. This CDR3 comprises 14 residues. V gave up 6 bases and J gave up 6 bases; unmatched junction bases: 6. CDR1 is SNHLY and CDR2 is FYNNEI in the germline V gene. The CDR3 nucleotides are TGTGCCAGCAGCTTACTAGCGGGATCGGATACGCAGTATTTT. This sequence encodes CASSLLAGSDTQYF.

This clonotype occurred a few times. The gene calls are TRBV10-3 and TRBJ2-5; 14 bases are shared with TRBD2. The CDR3 is made up of 17 amino acids. V trimming: 4 bases; J trimming: 5 bases; junction bases outside the gene matches: 9. The germline CDR1 and CDR2 sequences are ENHRY and SYGVKD. The CDR3 sequence: CAISAGLAGGVGETQYF. CDR3 bases: TGTGCCATCAGTGCCGGACTAGCGGGGGGTGTAGGGGAGACCCAGTACTTC.

The rearrangement links TRBV5-1 to TRBJ2-7, with D unresolved. The germline CDR1 and CDR2 sequences are SGHRS and YFSETQ. This CDR3 is built from 13 residues. Trimming left V 2 bases short and J 6 bases short, with 12 bases between. The CDR3 loop is CASSLDFPGEQYV. The CDR3 DNA is TGCGCCAGCAGCTTAGATTTCCCGGGCGAGCAGTACGTC.

This clonotype came up a few times. The chain has TRBV5-1 and TRBJ2-1; TRBD1 matches at 7 bases. The length of the CDR3 is 16 residues. Germline CDR1 and CDR2: SGHRS and YFSETQ. Losses at the gene ends were 4 bases for V and 2 bases for J; bases not matched to a gene: 9. Here the CDR3 reads CASSVQGIVAYNEQFF. CDR3 DNA sequence: TGCGCCAGCAGCGTACAGGGGATCGTGGCCTACAATGAGCAGTTCTTC.

The chain uses TRBV11-2 and TRBJ1-2; no definite D call. Trimming stripped 2 bases from V and 2 bases from J, with 9 bases between. CDR3 length equals 14 residues. Germline-derived CDR1 and CDR2 are SGHAT and FQNNGV. CDR3 bases: TGTGCCAGCAGCTTAATGGGATCCAACTATGGCTACACCTTC. It codes for CASSLMGSNYGYTF.

The V gene is TRBV4-1, the J gene TRBJ2-5; D unresolved. The germline V and J ends were trimmed by 5 bases and 4 bases, with 11 bases remaining between them. Germline CDR1 is MGHRA and CDR2 is YSYEKL. This CDR3 contains 13 residues. The CDR3 DNA reads as TGCGCCAGCAGCTTCCTATTTGGAGAGACCCAGTACTTC. Protein: CASSFLFGETQYF.

This clonotype showed up just a few times. The chain couples TRBV6-5 to TRBJ2-7; 8 nucleotides align to TRBD1. Germline CDR1 reads MNHEY; CDR2 reads SVGAGI. The CDR3 runs 15 residues. V gave up 8 bases and J gave up 7 bases; unmatched junction bases: 16. CDR3 DNA: TGTGCCAGCCAAGAACACACCGGGACAGGTCGTGAGCAGTACTTC. Its protein is CASQEHTGTGREQYF.

This sequence joins TRBV7-9 and TRBJ2-5, with 8 bases lining up with TRBD1. Germline trimming cut 5 bases from V and 5 bases from J; bases unmatched to any gene: 10. CDR3 length: 15 residues. Germline CDR1 and CDR2: SEHNR and FQNEAQ (reference sequence). The CDR3 protein is CASSPRGQGRETQYF. The DNA of the CDR3 is TGTGCCAGCAGCCCCCGTGGACAGGGACGGGAGACCCAGTACTTC.

The CDR3 DNA sequence: TGTGCCAGCAGCGGGGCGAGCTCCTACAATGAGCAGTTCTTC. This gives the protein CASSGASSYNEQFF. The genes are TRBV6-2 or TRBV6-3 and TRBJ2-1; possibly TRBD1 or TRBD2 for D (5 bases each). The germline CDR1 and CDR2 sequences are MNHEY and SVGEGT. The V gene lost 6 bases and the J gene lost 0 bases, with 9 bases spanning the gap. The CDR3 totals 14 residues.

There are a few counts of this clonotype. This chain joins TRBV6-2 or TRBV6-3 and TRBJ2-7, with 7 bases lining up with TRBD1. Per the germline V gene, CDR1 is MNHEY and CDR2 is SVGEGT. J lost 6 bases, V lost 6 bases, and 8 bases had no gene match. CDR3 length: 13 amino acids. Here the CDR3 reads CASSDRARGEQYV. The CDR3 DNA reads TGTGCCAGCAGCGACAGGGCCCGGGGCGAGCAGTACGTC.

The gene calls are TRBV6-5 and TRBJ1-6; 7 nucleotides agree with TRBD1. This CDR3 comprises 15 residues. CDR1 is MNHEY, CDR2 SVGAGI, per germline. Trimming took 5 bases from V and 5 from J; bases not matched to a gene: 6. The CDR3 DNA sequence: TGTGCCAGCAGTCCGATGACAGGGAATAATTCACCCCTCCACTTT. This encodes CASSPMTGNNSPLHF.

The chain uses TRBV12-3 or TRBV12-4 and TRBJ1-1, with D tentatively TRBD1 (6 bases). This CDR3 is built from 15 residues. The V gene lost 6 bases and the J gene lost 1 base, with 15 bases spanning the gap. This chain's CDR3 is CASRKQGQQNTEAFF. The CDR3 nucleotides read TGTGCCAGCAGAAAACAGGGACAACAGAACACTGAAGCTTTCTTT.

The chain employs TRBV24-1 and TRBJ2-2; the D is unclear. Germline V lookup: CDR1 KGHDR, CDR2 SFDVKD. Trimming stripped 1 base from V and 5 bases from J, with 7 bases between. CDR3 length equals 14 residues. The CDR3 DNA follows: TGTGCCACCAGTGATTTCAGAGAAACCGGGGAGCTGTTTTTT. Translation: CATSDFRETGELFF.

This clonotype was found a few times. V gene TRBV10-3 combines with J gene TRBJ2-3; D gene ambiguous. The CDR3 length is 12 residues. The V gene lost 8 bases and the J gene lost 4 bases, with 10 bases spanning the gap. Germline loops: CDR1 ENHRY, CDR2 SYGVKD. Written as DNA, the CDR3 is TGTGCCATCGGGCCCCCGCCAGATACGCAGTATTTT. It specifies CAIGPPPDTQYF.

The rearrangement links TRBV7-9 to TRBJ1-1; the D gene is possibly TRBD1 (5 bases). Trimming shortened V by 1 base and J by 0 bases, and 9 bases separated the two germline ends. This CDR3 contains 15 residues. From germline, CDR1 is SEHNR and CDR2 FQNEAQ (reference sequence). The CDR3 here is CASSLGGLMNTEAFF. The CDR3 DNA is TGTGCCAGCAGCTTAGGGGGACTGATGAACACTGAAGCTTTCTTT.

This clonotype occurred a few times. The V and J genes are TRBV7-2 and TRBJ1-6; tentatively, D is TRBD1 (5 bases). Trimming cost V 4 bases and J 9 bases, with 16 bases left between them. The CDR3 runs 15 residues. Germline V gives CDR1 SGHTA, CDR2 FQGNSA. CDR3 sequence reads: CASSSDIPGFSPLHF. For the CDR3, the DNA is TGTGCCAGCAGCTCAGACATACCAGGGTTTTCACCCCTCCACTTT.

The V gene is TRBV5-1, the J gene TRBJ2-1, with D tentatively TRBD1 (8 bases). Deletions cut 4 bases from V and 6 bases from J, with 14 bases between. The germline CDR1 and CDR2 sequences are SGHRS and YFSETQ. This CDR3 has 14 amino acids. The CDR3 protein is CASSKQGEGNEQFF. The CDR3 coding sequence is TGCGCCAGCAGCAAACAGGGGGAGGGCAATGAGCAGTTCTTC.

The J gene is TRBJ1-4, the V gene TRBV28, with 9 nucleotides matching TRBD1. The trim removed 4 bases at V and 9 bases at J, leaving 6 bases unmatched. Germline-derived CDR1 and CDR2 are MDHEN and SYDVKM. This CDR3 contains 14 residues. CDR3 region: CASSYRDREKKLFF. DNA of the CDR3: TGTGCCAGCAGTTACCGGGACAGGGAGAAAAAACTGTTTTTT.

This clonotype was recorded a few times. V and J are TRBV20-1 and TRBJ2-1; 8 nucleotides agree with TRBD2. CDR3 size: 14 residues. Germline values: CDR1 DFQATT, CDR2 SNEGSKA (reference sequence). V was pared by 5 bases and J by 9 bases, with 12 bases of the junction left unmatched. The CDR3 DNA sequence: TGCAGTGCTCCGGGACTAGTAAGAAAGGGTGAGCAGTTCTTC. Residues: CSAPGLVRKGEQFF.

The CDR3 sequence: CASSSDRMYQETQYF. DNA for the CDR3: TGTGCCAGCAGCTCCGACAGGATGTACCAAGAGACCCAGTACTTC. The chain carries TRBV12-3 or TRBV12-4 and TRBJ2-5; D possibly corresponds to TRBD1 (6 bases). V was pared by 6 bases and J by 0 bases, with 14 bases between. The CDR3 totals 15 residues.